The sequence of this T cell receptor (beta chain) was determined in a study of follicular helper T cells after annual influenza vaccination. The study, taken as a whole, reports: Only about 9.5-22% of analyzed cells yielded productive TCRB sequences.

The ends lost 3 bases at V and 5 bases at J; junction bases unmatched: 5. Germline values: CDR1 KGHSH, CDR2 LQKENI. This CDR3 is built from 16 residues. On this clone: What it binds is unknown.

Method: immunoSEQ multiplex PCR; TCRdb's copy keeps in-frame clones and lacks some. Of over a thousand clones in the sample, less than 70% are singletons; the top ten hold roughly 10%. The time point denotes: 2015-2016 season, 7 days after influenza vaccination. Sorted cTfh were non-naive CD4+CXCR5+PD-1+, either ICOS+CD38+ or ICOS-CD38-. Sequences were derived from CXCR5+ CD38+ circulating T follicular helper cells from blood, sampled 7 days after influenza vaccination. The sample's subset: circulating Tfh, non-naive CD4+CXCR5+PD-1+ (ICOS+CD38+ or ICOS-CD38-). The J gene is TRBJ2-3, the V gene TRBV18, with TRBD2 identical over 13 bases. This clonotype was sampled from an adult who received the influenza vaccine. The DNA of the CDR3 is TGTGCCAGCTCACCCCGACTAGCGGGAGGTGGAGATACGCAGTATTTT. Translating it yields CASSPRLAGGGDTQYF.